A selection of T cell receptor beta chains follows, all from one sample in a study of CXCR3-negative and CXCR3-positive naive CD8 T cells. TCRdb reprocessed the 5' RACE reads, keeping one entry per CDR3 protein, no DNA. This sample's clone table lists roughly 110,000 distinct CDR3 sequences. Sequenced sample: naive CXCR3+ CD8+ T cells from blood. The origin of the receptors is a human donor in good health. Some clones in this sample may be carry-over from other donors' samples. The CDR3 runs from the conserved cysteine through the conserved F or W. Each record gives: V gene, J gene, CDR3 protein.

v_gene: TRBV27; j_gene: TRBJ2-7; CDR3aa: CASSGDSYEQYF
v_gene: TRBV12-3/TRBV12-4; j_gene: TRBJ1-1; CDR3aa: CASSFNRHTEAFF
v_gene: TRBV7-2; j_gene: TRBJ1-2; CDR3aa: CASSLIGQLHYGYTF
v_gene: TRBV28; j_gene: TRBJ2-7; CDR3aa: CASSFGLASYEQYF
v_gene: TRBV28; j_gene: TRBJ2-7; CDR3aa: CASSLVREQYF
v_gene: TRBV7-2; j_gene: TRBJ2-3; CDR3aa: CASSAPEWSSTDTQYF
v_gene: TRBV15; j_gene: TRBJ2-5; CDR3aa: CATSTGTSGATKETQYF
v_gene: TRBV29-1; j_gene: TRBJ1-1; CDR3aa: CSVVGGQVGTEAFF
v_gene: TRBV29-1; j_gene: TRBJ2-5; CDR3aa: CSVTGAEGAQYF
v_gene: TRBV6-2/TRBV6-3; j_gene: TRBJ2-7; CDR3aa: CASSYSPAYEQYF
v_gene: TRBV14; j_gene: TRBJ2-7; CDR3aa: CASAWGLAGDYEQYF
v_gene: TRBV27; j_gene: TRBJ2-7; CDR3aa: CATRTGGNEQYF
v_gene: TRBV12-3/TRBV12-4; j_gene: TRBJ2-7; CDR3aa: CASSFGRSYEQYF
v_gene: TRBV12-3/TRBV12-4; j_gene: TRBJ2-5; CDR3aa: CASSLSLAVETQYF
v_gene: TRBV28; j_gene: TRBJ2-7; CDR3aa: CASSRPTDYEQYF
v_gene: TRBV6-6; j_gene: TRBJ2-2; CDR3aa: CASSPGIRTGELFF
v_gene: TRBV20-1; j_gene: TRBJ1-3; CDR3aa: CSARQRSGNTIYF
v_gene: TRBV5-1; j_gene: TRBJ2-1; CDR3aa: CASSPETYDEQFF
v_gene: TRBV20-1; j_gene: TRBJ2-7; CDR3aa: CSARLAPRSYEQYF
v_gene: TRBV28; j_gene: TRBJ2-7; CDR3aa: CASSNPRFLGAREQYF
v_gene: TRBV4-1; j_gene: TRBJ2-3; CDR3aa: CASSRVGDTQYF
v_gene: TRBV28; j_gene: TRBJ2-7; CDR3aa: CAESRDRGAEDYEQYF
v_gene: TRBV9; j_gene: TRBJ2-7; CDR3aa: CASSVASGGDEQYF
v_gene: TRBV20-1; j_gene: TRBJ2-7; CDR3aa: CSARDPGTGVFYEQYF
v_gene: TRBV28; j_gene: TRBJ2-1; CDR3aa: CASSSGTVPNVRGNEQFF
v_gene: TRBV28; j_gene: TRBJ2-1; CDR3aa: CASSIDRREQFF
v_gene: TRBV12-3/TRBV12-4; j_gene: TRBJ2-1; CDR3aa: CASSFPRTSGGPNNEQFF
v_gene: TRBV28; j_gene: TRBJ2-5; CDR3aa: CASSPPLEIQETQYF
v_gene: TRBV28; j_gene: TRBJ1-2; CDR3aa: CATDRGSYGYTF
v_gene: TRBV7-2; j_gene: TRBJ2-7; CDR3aa: CASSLTSIFEQYF
v_gene: TRBV6-5; j_gene: TRBJ2-1; CDR3aa: CASGTILDYNEQFF
v_gene: TRBV21-1; j_gene: TRBJ2-7; CDR3aa: CASSKDPPDPEDYEQYF
v_gene: TRBV7-7; j_gene: TRBJ1-5; CDR3aa: CASSLVLGQPQHF
v_gene: TRBV29-1; j_gene: TRBJ2-1; CDR3aa: CSVDRDRGSYNEQFF
v_gene: TRBV7-8; j_gene: TRBJ2-7; CDR3aa: CASSLAQGPSGREYF
v_gene: TRBV7-9; j_gene: TRBJ2-4; CDR3aa: CASSSPKTGNKNIQYF
v_gene: TRBV27; j_gene: TRBJ1-1; CDR3aa: CASSWTANTEAFF
v_gene: TRBV6-2/TRBV6-3; j_gene: TRBJ1-2; CDR3aa: CASSYRGRIHGYTF
v_gene: TRBV7-3; j_gene: TRBJ2-6; CDR3aa: CASSLIRDRKSSGANVLTF
v_gene: TRBV5-4; j_gene: TRBJ2-5; CDR3aa: CASSARLAGGRETQYF
v_gene: TRBV7-8; j_gene: TRBJ2-1; CDR3aa: CASSWGLYNEQFF
v_gene: TRBV28; j_gene: TRBJ1-1; CDR3aa: CASSKPGTVSEAFF